This entry describes one T cell receptor (beta chain). Its antigen remains unidentified. Germline V gives CDR1 SGHNT, CDR2 YENEEA. The V segment lost 4 bases and the J segment 0 bases; nucleotides outside the gene matches: 3. This CDR3 region has 15 residues. These data come from a study of T cells in localized non-small cell lung cancer. Overall study findings and caveats: Longer overall survival associated with higher blood T cell density; shorter survival with higher adjacent-lung clonality. Of the top 100 tumor clones, median around 60 were in adjacent lung, some 30 among its top 100. Heterogeneity is still possible, as just one tumor region was sequenced. It was uninvolved adjacent lung that showed the highest T cell clonality, exceeding tumor.

The protocol was immunoSEQ multiplex PCR, while the TCRdb copy is restricted to in-frame clones and leaves out a portion. The data hold about 2,700 clones, with roughly 21% observed a single time. The genes are TRBV11-3 and TRBJ2-7; 10 positions match TRBD1. The source of this sequence is a woman aged 40 to 75 with stage I lung adenocarcinoma. The source material was lung tumor tissue, sampled before any cancer treatment. The CDR3 DNA reads TGTGCCAGCAGCTCGTGGACAGGGGGCTCCTACGAGCAGTACTTC. Residues: CASSSWTGGSYEQYF.